A single sample gave rise to the 22 T cell receptor beta chains below, sequenced in a study of CD8+CD57+ T cells in acquired aplastic anemia. The use of genomic DNA as template underpinned the TCR beta VDJ and CDR3 profiling. TCRdb reanalysed the reads using MiXCR and keeps one entry per CDR3 protein. The table has approximately 98,000 distinct CDR3 sequences, 55% to 80% seen once. Patients chosen for sequencing had shown CD8+CD57+ cell expansion by flow cytometry. The specimen sequenced was sorted CD4+, CD8+, or CD8+CD57+ T cells (not recorded which) from PBMCs. All receptors come from a human donor with aplastic anemia.

The rearrangement links TRBV20-1 to TRBJ2-2; D remains unclear. From germline, CDR1 is DFQATT and CDR2 SNEGSKA (reference sequence). This CDR3 is built from 12 residues. Between the trimmed V and J ends, which lost 7 bases and 2 bases, there was a span of 8 bases. The CDR3 DNA is TGCAGTGTTCAGGCTAACACCGGGGAGCTGTTTTTT. It yields the protein CSVQANTGELFF.

The chain is built from TRBV29-1 and TRBJ2-3, with D possibly being TRBD1 or TRBD2 (5 bases each). This CDR3 spans 14 amino acids. Trimming took off 3 bases at V and 0 bases at J, with 10 bases between the two ends. The germline gives CDR1 SQVTM, CDR2 ANQGSEA. The CDR3 sequence: CSVDLGESTDTQYF. The CDR3 coding sequence is TGCAGCGTTGATTTGGGGGAAAGCACAGATACGCAGTATTTT.

This clonotype has a handful of counts. J is TRBJ2-1 and V is TRBV20-1, with D possibly called TRBD1 or TRBD2 (5 bases each). CDR1 and CDR2 (germline): DFQATT, SNEGSKA (reference sequence). The ends were cut back, 5 bases at V and 0 bases at J, with 14 bases in the middle. This CDR3 is 15 amino acids long. The CDR3 here is CSASNPGSSYNEQFF. CDR3 DNA: TGCAGTGCTTCTAACCCAGGGAGCTCCTACAATGAGCAGTTCTTC.

The V gene is TRBV20-1, the J gene TRBJ1-1; D is possibly TRBD1 (5 bases). The V and J ends lost 8 bases and 1 base respectively, with 14 bases between them. Germline values: CDR1 DFQATT, CDR2 SNEGSKA (reference sequence). The CDR3 is 13 residues long. Written as DNA, the CDR3 is TGCAGTACCAACCAGGACAAGAACACTGAAGCTTTCTTT. Translating gives CSTNQDKNTEAFF.

The rearrangement uses TRBV5-1 and TRBJ1-6, with TRBD1 as a possible D gene (5 bases). The CDR3 length is 14 residues. Germline lookup yields CDR1 SGHRS and CDR2 YFSETQ. V lost 0 bases and J lost 5, with 6 bases in between. CDR3: CASSLEQDNSPLHF. The CDR3, as DNA: TGCGCCAGCAGCTTGGAACAGGATAATTCACCCCTCCACTTT.

Worth noting for this clonotype: Sequence at one end of the junction differs from germline and may be a read error. The V call is TRBV20-1, the J call TRBJ1-6, with 12 bases aligning to TRBD1. This CDR3 spans 15 amino acids. The germline V gene has CDR1 DFQATT and CDR2 SNEGSKA (reference sequence). CDR3 protein: CSTRTPGQGASPLHF. CDR3 DNA: TGCAGTACTAGAACCCCGGGACAGGGGGCTTCACCCCTCCACTTT.

This clonotype was counted many times. This sequence joins TRBV19 and TRBJ1-1, with 10 bases lining up with TRBD1. Germline trimming cut 2 bases from V and 0 bases from J; bases unmatched to any gene: 6. The CDR3 extends over 17 amino acids. CDR1 is LNHDA and CDR2 is SQIVND in the germline V gene (reference sequence). The CDR3, as DNA: TGTGCCAGTAGTATAACGACAGGGGGCATTTTGAACACTGAAGCTTTCTTT. Translation gives CASSITTGGILNTEAFF. Complete variable domain (other parts from reference TRBV19 and TRBJ1-1): DGGITQSPKYLFRKEGQNVTLSCEQNLNHDAMYWYRQDPGQGLRLIYYSQIVNDFQKGDIAEGYSVSREKKESFPLTVTSAQKNPTAFYLCASSITTGGILNTEAFFGQGTRLTVV.

The rearrangement joins TRBV2 to TRBJ1-6; 7 bases fit TRBD1. This CDR3 comprises 14 residues. Germline CDR1 is SNHLY and CDR2 is FYNNEI. The V and J ends lost 8 bases and 10 bases, in that order; junction bases with no gene match: 11. Here the CDR3 DNA reads TGTGCCAGCCGTCAGGGGGGGCCTAGATCACCCCTCCACTTT. It yields the protein CASRQGGPRSPLHF.

This clonotype was recorded many times. The chain uses TRBV7-9 and TRBJ2-3, with TRBD2 as a possible D gene (5 bases). This CDR3 spans 15 amino acids. The V gene lost 5 bases and the J gene lost 1 base, with 13 bases spanning the gap. Germline-derived CDR1 and CDR2 are SEHNR and FQNEAQ (reference sequence). The CDR3 loop reads CASSAPGSGTDTQYF. The CDR3 nucleotides read TGTGCCAGCAGCGCGCCGGGTAGCGGCACAGATACGCAGTATTTT.

This clonotype was recorded once. The chain joins TRBV3-1 to TRBJ1-6; no clear D. The CDR3 runs 14 residues. Germline V gives CDR1 LGHDT, CDR2 YNNKEL (reference sequence). Between the trimmed V and J ends, which lost 2 bases and 9 bases, there was a span of 11 bases. For the CDR3, the DNA is TGTGCCAGCAGCCAAACGGGGATAGGTTCACCCCTCCACTTT. This codes for CASSQTGIGSPLHF.

This clonotype was recorded a few times. V gene TRBV9 combines with J gene TRBJ2-7; possibly TRBD1 for D (5 bases). The V gene's germline CDR1 is SGDLS and CDR2 YYNGEE. V was clipped by 6 bases and J by 6 bases, with 10 bases between them. The length of the CDR3 is 11 residues. The CDR3 spells CASKVGVEQYF. The DNA of the CDR3 is TGTGCCAGCAAGGTAGGGGTCGAGCAGTACTTC. Full variable domain (rest looked up from reference TRBV9 and TRBJ2-7): DSGVTQTPKHLITATGQRVTLRCSPRSGDLSVYWYQQSLDQGLQFLIQYYNGEERAKGNILERFSAQQFPDLHSELNLSSLELGDSALYFCASKVGVEQYFGPGTRLTVT.

The CDR3 DNA reads as TGCAGCGTTGAATGGACATTCACTGGCTACACCTTC. Its protein is CSVEWTFTGYTF. The V and J genes are TRBV29-1 and TRBJ1-2; possibly TRBD1 for D (5 bases). The CDR3 spans 12 residues. V lost 2 bases, J lost 7 bases, and 11 bases lay in between. Germline CDR1 and CDR2: SQVTM and ANQGSEA.

The chain recombines TRBV7-9 with TRBJ2-5; D remains unclear. CDR1 is SEHNR, CDR2 FQNEAQ, per germline (reference sequence). The CDR3 runs to 13 residues. V was clipped by 2 bases and J by 5 bases, with 9 bases between them. CDR3 residues: CASSLMRKETQYF. The CDR3, as DNA: TGTGCCAGCAGCTTAATGAGGAAGGAGACCCAGTACTTC. Drawing the rest from reference TRBV7-9 and TRBJ2-5, the complete variable domain is DTGVSQNPRHKITKRGQNVTFRCDPISEHNRLYWYRQTLGQGPEFLTYFQNEAQLEKSRLLSDRFSAERPKGSFSTLEIQRTEQGDSAMYLCASSLMRKETQYFGPGTRLLVL.

This chain links TRBV11-2 with TRBJ2-5; a possible D gene is TRBD2 (5 bases). The germline V gene has CDR1 SGHAT and CDR2 FQNNGV. Trimming cost V 5 bases and J 0 bases, with 22 bases left between them. This CDR3 has 18 amino acids. This chain's CDR3 is CASSRRPGIGINQETQYF. Written as DNA, the CDR3 is TGTGCCAGCAGCCGCCGCCCCGGGATAGGCATCAACCAAGAGACCCAGTACTTC.

In this sample, this clonotype turned up once. This chain connects TRBV19 to TRBJ2-3; D unclear. Trimming took 9 bases from V and 6 from J, leaving 22 bases between them. The CDR3 runs to 15 residues. The V gene's germline CDR1 is LNHDA and CDR2 SQIVND (reference sequence). The CDR3 DNA is TGTGCCAGCAGCTTGGTAGCACCCTCTACGGATACGCAGTATTTT. Amino acid sequence: CASSLVAPSTDTQYF.

The chain employs TRBV20-1 and TRBJ2-1, with no clear D. V lost 2 bases to trimming and J lost 5 bases, with 4 bases between them. This CDR3 spans 11 amino acids. CDR1 is DFQATT, CDR2 SNEGSKA, per germline (reference sequence). The CDR3 region is CSARPDNEQFF. The CDR3 DNA reads as TGCAGTGCTAGACCGGACAATGAGCAGTTCTTC.

This clonotype was observed a handful of times. The chain employs TRBV7-6 and TRBJ1-6, with 9 bases that match TRBD1. CDR3 length: 15 residues. The V gene end was trimmed by 4 bases and the J gene end by 4 bases; junction bases not matched to a gene: 2. CDR1 SGHVS and CDR2 FNYEAQ come from the germline V gene. CDR3 residues: CASSSGTGYNSPLHF. In DNA, the CDR3 is TGTGCCAGCAGCTCGGGGACAGGGTATAATTCACCCCTCCACTTT.

This sequence joins TRBV5-5 and TRBJ1-1, with no clear D. The length of the CDR3 is 13 residues. V lost 4 bases and J 3 bases, leaving 10 bases between the germline ends. Germline lookup yields CDR1 SGHKS and CDR2 YYEKEE (reference sequence). The DNA of the CDR3 is TGTGCCAGCAGCGGTGGACCCGACACTGAAGCTTTCTTT. It codes for CASSGGPDTEAFF.

The chain joins TRBV2 to TRBJ2-7; no clear D. CDR1 SNHLY and CDR2 FYNNEI come from the germline V gene. CDR3 length equals 16 residues. V shed 0 bases and J shed 0 bases, with 12 bases lying between them. The DNA for the CDR3 is TGTGCCAGCAGTGAAGCGGGCTCGGTATCCTCCTACGAGCAGTACTTC. Its translation: CASSEAGSVSSYEQYF.

This chain uses TRBV9 with TRBJ2-3; the match to TRBD1 covers 8 bases. Germline lookup yields CDR1 SGDLS and CDR2 YYNGEE. This CDR3 has 15 amino acids. V was clipped by 4 bases and J by 5 bases; unmatched bases: 9. The CDR3 coding sequence is TGTGCCAGCAGCTCCCTAGGACAGGGTGAAGATACGCAGTATTTT. Translated: CASSSLGQGEDTQYF.

The gene calls are TRBV20-1 and TRBJ2-3, with D perhaps TRBD2 (5 bases). Germline loops: CDR1 DFQATT, CDR2 SNEGSKA (reference sequence). V was pared by 7 bases and J by 0 bases, with 8 bases between. There are 12 residues in the CDR3. The CDR3 DNA follows: TGCAGTGGGGAGACTAGCACAGATACGCAGTATTTT. This translates into CSGETSTDTQYF.

V is TRBV29-1 and J is TRBJ2-7, with TRBD2 as a possible D gene (6 bases). V was shortened by 3 bases and J by 4 bases, with 10 bases between the two germline ends. Germline values: CDR1 SQVTM, CDR2 ANQGSEA. CDR3 length equals 12 residues. The CDR3 DNA sequence: TGCAGCGTTGACGGGACTGATTACGAGCAGTACTTC. Translation: CSVDGTDYEQYF.